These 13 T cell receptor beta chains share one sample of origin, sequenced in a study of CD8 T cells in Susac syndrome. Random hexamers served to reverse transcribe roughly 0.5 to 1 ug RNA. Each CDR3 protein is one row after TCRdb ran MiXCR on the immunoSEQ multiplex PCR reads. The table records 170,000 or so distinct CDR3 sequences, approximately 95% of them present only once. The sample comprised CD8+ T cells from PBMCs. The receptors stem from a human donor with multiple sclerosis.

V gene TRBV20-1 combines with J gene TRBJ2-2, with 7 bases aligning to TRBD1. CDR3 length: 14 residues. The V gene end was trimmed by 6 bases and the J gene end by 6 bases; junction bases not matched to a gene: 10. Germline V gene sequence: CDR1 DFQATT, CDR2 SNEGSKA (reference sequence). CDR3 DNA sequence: TGCAGTGCGTACAGGGGATCCCGGGCCGGGGAGCTGTTTTTT. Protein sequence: CSAYRGSRAGELFF.

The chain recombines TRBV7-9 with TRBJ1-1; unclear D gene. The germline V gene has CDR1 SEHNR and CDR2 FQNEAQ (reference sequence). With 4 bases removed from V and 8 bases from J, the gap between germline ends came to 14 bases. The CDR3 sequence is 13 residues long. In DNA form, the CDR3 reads TGTGCCAGCAGCTCCCCCTCGACCGAAGAAGCTTTCTTT. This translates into CASSSPSTEEAFF.

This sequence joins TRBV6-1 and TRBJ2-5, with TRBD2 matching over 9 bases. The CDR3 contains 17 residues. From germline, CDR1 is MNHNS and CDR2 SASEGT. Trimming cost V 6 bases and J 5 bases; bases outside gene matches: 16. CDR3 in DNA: TGTGCCAGCAGCCCCTATCACGGCGGGGGGGCAGGGGAGACCCAGTACTTC. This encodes CASSPYHGGGAGETQYF.

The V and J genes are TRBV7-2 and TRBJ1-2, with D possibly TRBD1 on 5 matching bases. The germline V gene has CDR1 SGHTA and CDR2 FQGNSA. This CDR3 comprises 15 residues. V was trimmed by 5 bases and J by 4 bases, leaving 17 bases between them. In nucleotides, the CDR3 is TGTGCCAGCAGCGCCCTAAGTAGGGACGGCTATGGCTACACCTTC. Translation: CASSALSRDGYGYTF.

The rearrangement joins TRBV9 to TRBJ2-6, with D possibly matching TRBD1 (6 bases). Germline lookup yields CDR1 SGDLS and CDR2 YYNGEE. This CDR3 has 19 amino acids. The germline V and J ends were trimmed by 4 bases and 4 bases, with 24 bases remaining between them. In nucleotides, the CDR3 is TGTGCCAGCAGCACAAGAAACACCGGGACACCTGTCGGGGCCAACGTCCTGACTTTC. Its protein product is CASSTRNTGTPVGANVLTF.

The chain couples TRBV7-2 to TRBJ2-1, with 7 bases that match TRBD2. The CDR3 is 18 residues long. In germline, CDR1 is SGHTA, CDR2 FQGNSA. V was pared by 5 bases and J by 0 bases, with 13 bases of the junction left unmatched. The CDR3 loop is CASSPRGGRLSSYNEQFF. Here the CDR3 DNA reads TGTGCCAGCAGCCCAAGGGGAGGGCGATTGAGCTCCTACAATGAGCAGTTCTTC.

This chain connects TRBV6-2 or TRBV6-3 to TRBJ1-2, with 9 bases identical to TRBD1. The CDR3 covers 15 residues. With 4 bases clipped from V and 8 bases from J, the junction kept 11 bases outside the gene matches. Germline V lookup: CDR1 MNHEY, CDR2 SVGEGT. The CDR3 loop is CASSFWTGESGGYTF. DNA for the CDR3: TGTGCCAGCAGTTTTTGGACAGGGGAAAGTGGCGGCTACACCTTC.

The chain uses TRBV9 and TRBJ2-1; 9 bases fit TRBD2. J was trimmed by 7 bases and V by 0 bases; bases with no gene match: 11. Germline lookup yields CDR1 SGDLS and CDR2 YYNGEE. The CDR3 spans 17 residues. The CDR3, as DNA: TGTGCCAGCAGCGTAGCCGACCGAGCGGGGGGCGAAAATGAGCAGTTCTTC. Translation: CASSVADRAGGENEQFF. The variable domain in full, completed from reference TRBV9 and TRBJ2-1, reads DSGVTQTPKHLITATGQRVTLRCSPRSGDLSVYWYQQSLDQGLQFLIQYYNGEERAKGNILERFSAQQFPDLHSELNLSSLELGDSALYFCASSVADRAGGENEQFFGPGTRLTVL.

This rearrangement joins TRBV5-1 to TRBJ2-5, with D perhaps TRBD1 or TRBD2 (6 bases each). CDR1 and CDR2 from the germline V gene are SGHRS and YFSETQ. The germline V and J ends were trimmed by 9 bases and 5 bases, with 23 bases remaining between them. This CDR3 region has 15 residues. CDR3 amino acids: CANDPTRGRWETQYF. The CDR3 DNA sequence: TGCGCCAACGACCCGACCCGGGGGCGTTGGGAGACCCAGTACTTC.

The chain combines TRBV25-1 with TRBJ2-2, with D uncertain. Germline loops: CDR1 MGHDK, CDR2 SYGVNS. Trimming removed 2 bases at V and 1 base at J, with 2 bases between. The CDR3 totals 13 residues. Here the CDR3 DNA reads TGTGCCAGCAGTGAAATGAACACCGGGGAGCTGTTTTTT. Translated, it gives CASSEMNTGELFF.

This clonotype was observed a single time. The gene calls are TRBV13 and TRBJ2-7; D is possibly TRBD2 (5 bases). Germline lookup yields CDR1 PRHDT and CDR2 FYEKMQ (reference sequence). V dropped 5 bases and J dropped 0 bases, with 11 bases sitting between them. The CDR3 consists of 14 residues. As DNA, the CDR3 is TGTGCCAGCAGCCTACGGGGAATCTCCTACGAGCAGTACTTC. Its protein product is CASSLRGISYEQYF.

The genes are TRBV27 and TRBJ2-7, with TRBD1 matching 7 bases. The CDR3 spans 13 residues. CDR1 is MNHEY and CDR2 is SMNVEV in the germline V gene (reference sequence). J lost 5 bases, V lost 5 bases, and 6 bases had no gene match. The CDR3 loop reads CASSPGTDHEQYF. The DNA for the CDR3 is TGTGCCAGCAGTCCCGGGACAGACCACGAGCAGTACTTC.

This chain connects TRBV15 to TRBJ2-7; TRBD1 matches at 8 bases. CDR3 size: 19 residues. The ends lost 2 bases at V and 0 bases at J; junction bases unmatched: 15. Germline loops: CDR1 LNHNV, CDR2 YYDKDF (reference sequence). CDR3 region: CATSRSFTTDRESSYEQYF. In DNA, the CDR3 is TGTGCCACCAGCAGATCCTTTACTACGGACAGGGAGAGCTCCTACGAGCAGTACTTC.